This T cell receptor (beta chain) was found in a study of shared clonotypes between healthy human individuals. Comment on this clone: What it binds is unknown.

The assay was immunoSEQ multiplex PCR, and TCRdb's table has in-frame clones only and misses some. This table has a few million clones, just over 90% appearing once. Germline V CDR1 and CDR2: LNHDA, SQIVND (reference sequence). The V and J ends lost 6 bases and 6 bases, in that order; junction bases with no gene match: 13. This CDR3 spans 16 amino acids. Overall study results and limits: Non-shared clonotypes had lower generation probabilities than clonotypes shared by all four sorted-subset donors. Across several donors, naive CD4 shared around 5.4%, naive CD8 over 3%, memory CD4 less than 2.5%, memory CD8 about 0.4%. Among donors, clonotype sharing was expected to be affected by sequencing depth.

The clonotype originates from a man younger than 35 in good health. Some clones in this sample may be carry-over from other donors' samples. V usage is TRBV19 and J usage is TRBJ2-2; TRBD2 agrees at 7 bases. Sequences were obtained from naive CD4+ T cells from PBMCs. Subset of the sample: CD45RA+ positively selected. CDR3 bases: TGTGCCAGTAGGACCCTCGTGGGGGGAGGGCCCGGGGAGCTGTTTTTT. Its translation is CASRTLVGGGPGELFF.